This TCR beta chain originates from a study of blood T cell repertoires in COVID-19. The method was immunoSEQ multiplex PCR; TCRdb's version includes in-frame clones alone and lacks a portion of them. The profile shows some 140,000 clones, around 76% of them singletons. Per germline, CDR1 SGHTA and CDR2 FQGTGA. The CDR3 has 15 residues. Trimming stripped 5 bases from V and 0 bases from J, with 11 bases between. The count of this clone is one. Sequenced material: peripheral blood. The source of this sequence is a man older than 75 with acute or convalescent COVID-19. The genes are TRBV7-3 and TRBJ2-1, with D tentatively TRBD1 (5 bases). CDR3 DNA: TGTGCCAGCAGCCAGGGTGGGGCCTCCTACAATGAGCAGTTCTTC. Residues: CASSQGGASYNEQFF.